The rows below give T cell receptor beta chains drawn from one sample of a study of cytotoxic CD8 clonotypes in ibrutinib-treated CLL. The repertoire was sequenced with immunoSEQ multiplex PCR; TCRdb's copy has only in-frame clones and lacks some. The table records over 110,000 clones, under 95% of them present only once. Here the sequenced sample was PBMCs, taken after 12 months of ibrutinib treatment. These receptors were taken from a human donor with chronic lymphocytic leukemia. The CDR3 runs from the conserved cysteine through the conserved F or W. The D gene is left open where the match is weak.

>TRBJ2-1|TRBD2|TRBV30
CAGPGAGGDEQFF
TGTGCCGGTCCTGGAGCGGGAGGGGATGAGCAGTTCTTC
>TRBJ2-7|-|TRBV27
CASSGRGTSYEQYF
TGTGCCAGCAGCGGACGGGGGACCTCCTACGAGCAGTACTTC
>TRBJ2-7|TRBD1|TRBV12-5
CASGFIRDRATYEQYF
TGTGCTAGTGGTTTCATCCGGGACAGGGCGACCTACGAGCAGTACTTC
>TRBJ2-7|-|TRBV2
CASRFSETYEQYF
TGTGCCAGCAGGTTCTCAGAGACCTACGAGCAGTACTTC
>TRBJ2-7|-|TRBV18
CASSPTSGYEQYF
TGTGCCAGCTCACCAACGTCAGGTTACGAGCAGTACTTC
>TRBJ2-2|-|TRBV29-1
CSTLGAANTGELFF
TGCAGCACGCTAGGGGCCGCGAACACCGGGGAGCTGTTTTTT
>TRBJ2-7|-|TRBV29-1
CSVERDNEQYF
TGCAGCGTTGAAAGGGACAACGAGCAGTACTTC
>TRBJ2-7|TRBD1|TRBV6-5
CASSYATGARVEQYF
TGTGCCAGCAGTTATGCGACAGGGGCGAGGGTCGAGCAGTACTTC
>TRBJ2-2|TRBD1|TRBV7-3
CASSPDGQAYGGELFF
TGTGCCAGCAGCCCCGACGGACAGGCGTACGGCGGGGAGCTGTTTTTT
>TRBJ2-2|-|TRBV6-5
CASSRGAGELFF
TGTGCCAGCTCACGGGGCGCCGGGGAGCTGTTTTTT
>TRBJ1-2|-|TRBV9
CASSAGPNYGYTF
TGTGCCAGCAGCGCCGGCCCAAACTATGGCTACACCTTC
>TRBJ1-5|-|TRBV6-6
CASSYGAAYSNQPQHF
TGTGCCAGCAGTTACGGCGCGGCTTATAGCAATCAGCCCCAGCATTTT
>TRBJ2-1|-|TRBV7-9
CASSFAGSLYNEQFF
TGTGCCAGCAGCTTCGCAGGGTCACTGTACAATGAGCAGTTCTTC
>TRBJ1-3|TRBD1|TRBV7-9
CASSLADRSGNTIYF
TGTGCCAGCAGCTTAGCGGACAGGTCCGGAAACACCATATATTTT
>TRBJ2-7|TRBD1|TRBV19
CASSWDRWNEQYF
TGTGCCAGTAGTTGGGACAGGTGGAACGAGCAGTACTTC
>TRBJ1-4|-|TRBV5-4
CASSKYRDPGSEKLFF
TGTGCCAGCAGCAAATACCGGGACCCGGGCTCTGAAAAACTGTTTTTT
>TRBJ2-3|TRBD1|TRBV6-5
CATEFPRQGRDTQYF
TGTGCCACCGAGTTTCCTAGACAGGGAAGAGATACGCAGTATTTT
>TRBJ1-5|-|TRBV19
CASSIFGWNQPQHF
TGTGCCAGTAGTATATTTGGGTGGAATCAGCCCCAGCATTTT
>TRBJ1-1|-|TRBV5-1
CASSLLGQNTEAFF
TGCGCCAGCAGCTTGTTGGGGCAGAACACTGAAGCTTTCTTT
>TRBJ1-1|-|TRBV7-3
CASSPYDGTNTEAFF
TGTGCCAGCAGCCCCTATGACGGAACGAACACTGAAGCTTTCTTT
>TRBJ1-5|-|TRBV28
CATSQGLGQPQHF
TGTGCCACCTCGCAGGGTTTAGGTCAGCCCCAGCATTTT
>TRBJ2-7|-|TRBV9
CASSLRDSGDYEQYF
TGTGCCAGCAGCCTCCGGGACAGCGGGGACTACGAGCAGTACTTC
>TRBJ2-6|TRBD2|TRBV27
CASKSKAGTGANVLTF
TGTGCCAGCAAGTCCAAAGCGGGAACTGGGGCCAACGTCCTGACTTTC
>TRBJ2-1|-|TRBV7-3
CASSRTTSYNEQFF
TGTGCCAGCAGCCGAACGACTAGCTACAATGAGCAGTTCTTC
>TRBJ2-1|-|TRBV4-2
CASSQEVPDEQFF
TGTGCCAGCAGCCAAGAGGTCCCGGATGAGCAGTTCTTC
>TRBJ2-5|-|TRBV18
CASSPGQETQYF
TGTGCCAGCTCACCAGGGCAAGAGACCCAGTACTTC